The present T cell receptor (beta chain) was sequenced within a study of CD4+ T cells in melanoma. This clone was seen just once. The CDR3 runs to 11 residues. Trimming took 3 bases from V and 9 from J, leaving 9 bases between them. From germline, CDR1 is SGHKS and CDR2 YYEKEE (reference sequence). Produced via immunoSEQ multiplex PCR; TCRdb's table is partial and in-frame only. The top ten hold 2.5% to 3.5% of the sample, which has roughly 120,000 clones, around 93% seen once. The clonotype was recovered from a human donor with melanoma. Sequencing was performed on peripheral blood. The rearrangement links TRBV5-5 to TRBJ2-5; no firm D call. CDR3 DNA sequence: TGTGCCAGCAGCTCTGATAGGTCCCAGTACTTC. The encoded protein is CASSSDRSQYF.